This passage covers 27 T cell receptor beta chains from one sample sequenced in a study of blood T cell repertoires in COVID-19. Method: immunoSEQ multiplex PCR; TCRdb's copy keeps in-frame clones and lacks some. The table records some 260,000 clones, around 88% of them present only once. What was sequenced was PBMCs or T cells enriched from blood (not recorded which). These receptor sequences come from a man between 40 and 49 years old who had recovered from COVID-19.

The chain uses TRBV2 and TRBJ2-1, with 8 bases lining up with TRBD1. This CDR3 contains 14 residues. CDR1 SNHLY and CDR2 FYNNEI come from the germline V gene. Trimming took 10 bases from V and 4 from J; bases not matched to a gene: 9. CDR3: CATSRDRPYNEQFF. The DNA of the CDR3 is TGTGCCACCTCCCGGGACAGGCCATACAATGAGCAGTTCTTC. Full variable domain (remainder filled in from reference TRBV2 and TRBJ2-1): EPEVTQTPSHQVTQMGQEVILRCVPISNHLYFYWYRQILGQKVEFLVSFYNNEISEKSEIFDDQFSVERPDGSNFTLKIRSTKLEDSAMYFCATSRDRPYNEQFFGPGTRLTVL.

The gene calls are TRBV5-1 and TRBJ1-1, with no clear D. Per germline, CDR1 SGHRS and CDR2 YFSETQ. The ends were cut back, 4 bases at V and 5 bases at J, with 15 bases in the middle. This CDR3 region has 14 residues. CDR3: CASSVGSSGTEAFF. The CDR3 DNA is TGCGCCAGCAGCGTGGGGTCCTCGGGGACTGAAGCTTTCTTT.

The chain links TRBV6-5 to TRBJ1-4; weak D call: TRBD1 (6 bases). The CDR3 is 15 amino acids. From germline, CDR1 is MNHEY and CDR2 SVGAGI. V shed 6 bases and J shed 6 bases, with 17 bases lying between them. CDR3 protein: CASRTGGALHEKLFF. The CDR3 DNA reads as TGTGCCAGCAGAACGGGGGGGGCGCTTCATGAAAAACTGTTTTTT.

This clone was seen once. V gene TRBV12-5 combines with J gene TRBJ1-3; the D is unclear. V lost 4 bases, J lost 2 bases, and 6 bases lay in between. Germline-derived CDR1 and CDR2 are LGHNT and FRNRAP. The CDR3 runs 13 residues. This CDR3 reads CASGSGTGNTIYF. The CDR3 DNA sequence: TGTGCTAGTGGTTCCGGGACTGGAAACACCATATATTTT.

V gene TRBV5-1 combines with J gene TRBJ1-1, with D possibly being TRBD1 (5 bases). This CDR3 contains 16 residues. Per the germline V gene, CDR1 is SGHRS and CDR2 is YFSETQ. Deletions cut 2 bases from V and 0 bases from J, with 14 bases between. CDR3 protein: CASSFTIGVVNTEAFF. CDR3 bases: TGCGCCAGCAGCTTTACCATAGGGGTGGTGAACACTGAAGCTTTCTTT.

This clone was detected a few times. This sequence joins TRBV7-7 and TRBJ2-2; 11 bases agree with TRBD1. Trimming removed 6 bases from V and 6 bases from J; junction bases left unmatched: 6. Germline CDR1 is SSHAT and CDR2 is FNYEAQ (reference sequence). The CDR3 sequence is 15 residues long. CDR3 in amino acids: CASSRTGGIPGELFF. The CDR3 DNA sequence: TGTGCCAGCAGTCGGACAGGGGGCATTCCCGGGGAGCTGTTTTTT.

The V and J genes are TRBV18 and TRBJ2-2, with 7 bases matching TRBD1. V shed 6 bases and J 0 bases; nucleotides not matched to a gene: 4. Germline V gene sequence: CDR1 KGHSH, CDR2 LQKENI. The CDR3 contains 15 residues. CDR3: CASSLDRPNTGELFF. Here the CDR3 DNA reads TGTGCCAGCTCGCTGGACAGGCCGAACACCGGGGAGCTGTTTTTT.

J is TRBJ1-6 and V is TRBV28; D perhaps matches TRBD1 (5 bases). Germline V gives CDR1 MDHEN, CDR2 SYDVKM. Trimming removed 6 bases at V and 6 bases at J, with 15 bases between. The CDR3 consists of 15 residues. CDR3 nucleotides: TGTGCCAGCAGAGACGTCTCGGGGGGTAATTCACCCCTCCACTTT. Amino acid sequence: CASRDVSGGNSPLHF. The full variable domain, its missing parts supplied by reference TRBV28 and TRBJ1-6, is DVKVTQSSRYLVKRTGEKVFLECVQDMDHENMFWYRQDPGLGLRLIYFSYDVKMKEKGDIPEGYSVSREKKERFSLILESASTNQTSMYLCASRDVSGGNSPLHFGNGTRLTVT.

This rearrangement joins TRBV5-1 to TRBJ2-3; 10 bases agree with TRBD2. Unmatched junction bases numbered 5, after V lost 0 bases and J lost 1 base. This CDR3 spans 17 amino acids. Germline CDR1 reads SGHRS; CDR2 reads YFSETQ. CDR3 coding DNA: TGCGCCAGCAGCTTGGCCCCTAGCGGGAGAGGCACAGATACGCAGTATTTT. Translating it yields CASSLAPSGRGTDTQYF. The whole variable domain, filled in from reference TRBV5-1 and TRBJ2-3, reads KAGVTQTPRYLIKTRGQQVTLSCSPISGHRSVSWYQQTPGQGLQFLFEYFSETQRNKGNFPGRFSGRQFSNSRSEMNVSTLELGDSALYLCASSLAPSGRGTDTQYFGPGTRLTVL.

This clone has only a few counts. The CDR3 sequence: CASSPDHYGYTF. The CDR3 region has the DNA TGCGCCAGCAGCCCAGATCACTATGGCTACACCTTC. The V and J genes are TRBV5-1 and TRBJ1-2; no clear D gene. V was clipped by 4 bases and J by 3 bases, with 7 bases between them. The germline V gene encodes CDR1 SGHRS and CDR2 YFSETQ. The CDR3 loop spans 12 amino acids.

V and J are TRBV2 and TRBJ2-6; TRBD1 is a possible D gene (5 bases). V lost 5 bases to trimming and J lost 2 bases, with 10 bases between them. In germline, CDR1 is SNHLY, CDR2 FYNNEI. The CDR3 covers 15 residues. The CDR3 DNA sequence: TGTGCCAGCAGTCAATCAGGGACTGGGGCCAACGTCCTGACTTTC. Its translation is CASSQSGTGANVLTF. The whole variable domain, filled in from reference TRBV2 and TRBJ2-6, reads EPEVTQTPSHQVTQMGQEVILRCVPISNHLYFYWYRQILGQKVEFLVSFYNNEISEKSEIFDDQFSVERPDGSNFTLKIRSTKLEDSAMYFCASSQSGTGANVLTFGAGSRLTVL.

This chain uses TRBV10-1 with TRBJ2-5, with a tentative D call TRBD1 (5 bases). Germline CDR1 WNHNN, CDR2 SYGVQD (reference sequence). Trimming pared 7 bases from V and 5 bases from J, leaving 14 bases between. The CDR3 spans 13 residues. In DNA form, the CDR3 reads TGCGCCAGCAACCAGGGTGATGGGGAGACCCAGTACTTC. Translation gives CASNQGDGETQYF.

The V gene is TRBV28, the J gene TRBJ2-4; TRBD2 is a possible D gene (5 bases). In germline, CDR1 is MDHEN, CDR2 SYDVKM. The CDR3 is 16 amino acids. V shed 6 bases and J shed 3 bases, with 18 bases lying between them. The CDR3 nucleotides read TGTGCCAGCAGAGCCGGAGGTGGGGTCGTCAAAAACATTCAGTACTTC. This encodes CASRAGGGVVKNIQYF.

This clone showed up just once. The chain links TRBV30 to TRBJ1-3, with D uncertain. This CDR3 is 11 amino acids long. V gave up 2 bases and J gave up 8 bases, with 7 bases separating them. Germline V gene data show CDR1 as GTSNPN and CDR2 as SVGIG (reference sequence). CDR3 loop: CAWSLADTIYF. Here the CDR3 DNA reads TGTGCCTGGAGTTTAGCGGACACCATATATTTT.

The CDR3 sequence: CASRPSGRGKDTQYF. DNA of the CDR3: TGTGCCAGCAGGCCTAGCGGGAGGGGGAAAGATACGCAGTATTTT. V and J are TRBV5-6 and TRBJ2-3; 12 bases agree with TRBD2. The CDR3 is 15 amino acids. Germline V gene sequence: CDR1 SGHDT, CDR2 YYEEEE. Losses at the gene ends were 5 bases for V and 5 bases for J; bases not matched to a gene: 6.

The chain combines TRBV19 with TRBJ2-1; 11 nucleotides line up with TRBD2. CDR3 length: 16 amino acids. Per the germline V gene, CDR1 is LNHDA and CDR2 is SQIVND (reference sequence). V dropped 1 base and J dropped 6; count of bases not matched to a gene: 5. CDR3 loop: CASSIVGLAEGNEQFF. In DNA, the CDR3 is TGTGCCAGTAGTATAGTGGGACTAGCGGAAGGCAATGAGCAGTTCTTC. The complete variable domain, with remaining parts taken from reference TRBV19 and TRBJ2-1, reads DGGITQSPKYLFRKEGQNVTLSCEQNLNHDAMYWYRQDPGQGLRLIYYSQIVNDFQKGDIAEGYSVSREKKESFPLTVTSAQKNPTAFYLCASSIVGLAEGNEQFFGPGTRLTVL.

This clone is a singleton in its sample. CDR3 sequence: CASSKGLAGPNEQFF. In DNA, the CDR3 is TGTGCCAGCTCAAAGGGACTAGCGGGACCAAATGAGCAGTTCTTC. The chain is built from TRBV18 and TRBJ2-1, with 13 bases aligning to TRBD2. V dropped 5 bases and J dropped 7; count of bases not matched to a gene: 5. Germline CDR1 reads KGHSH; CDR2 reads LQKENI. The CDR3 is 15 residues long.

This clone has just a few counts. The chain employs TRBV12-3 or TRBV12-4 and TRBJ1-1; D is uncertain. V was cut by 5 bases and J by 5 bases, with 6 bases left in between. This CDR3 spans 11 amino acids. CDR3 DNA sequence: TGTGCCAGCAGTCGAGGAACTGAAGCTTTCTTT. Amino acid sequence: CASSRGTEAFF.

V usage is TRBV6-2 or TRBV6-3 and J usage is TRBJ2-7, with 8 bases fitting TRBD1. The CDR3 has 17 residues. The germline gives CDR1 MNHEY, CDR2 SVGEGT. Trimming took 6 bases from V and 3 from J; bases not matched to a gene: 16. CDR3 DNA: TGTGCCAGCAGCAAACTAAGAGACAGGGGAGAGTTCTACGAGCAGTACTTC. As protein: CASSKLRDRGEFYEQYF.

CDR3 coding DNA: TGTGCCAGCAGCTCGGCCGGGACTAGCGGGGGGGCCCGTCGGACCCAGTACTTC. Protein sequence: CASSSAGTSGGARRTQYF. This rearrangement joins TRBV11-2 to TRBJ2-5; 16 nucleotides line up with TRBD2. This CDR3 spans 18 amino acids. CDR1 is SGHAT, CDR2 FQNNGV, per germline. The V and J ends lost 4 bases and 7 bases, in that order; junction bases with no gene match: 12.

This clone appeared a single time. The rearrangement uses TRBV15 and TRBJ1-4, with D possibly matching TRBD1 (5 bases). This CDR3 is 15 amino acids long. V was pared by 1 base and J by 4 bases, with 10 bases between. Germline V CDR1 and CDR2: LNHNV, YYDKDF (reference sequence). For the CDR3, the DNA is TGTGCCACCAGCAGAGGGGGGGAGTATAATGAAAAACTGTTTTTT. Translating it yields CATSRGGEYNEKLFF. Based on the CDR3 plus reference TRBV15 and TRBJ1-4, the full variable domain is DAMVIQNPRYQVTQFGKPVTLSCSQTLNHNVMYWYQQKSSQAPKLLFHYYDKDFNNEADTPDNFQSRRPNTSFCFLDIRSPGLGDTAMYLCATSRGGEYNEKLFFGSGTQLSVL.

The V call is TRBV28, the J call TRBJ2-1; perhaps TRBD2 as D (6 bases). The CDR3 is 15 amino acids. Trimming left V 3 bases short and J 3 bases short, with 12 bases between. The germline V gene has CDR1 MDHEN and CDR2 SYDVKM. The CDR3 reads CASSLITSNYNEQFF. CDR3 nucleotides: TGTGCCAGCAGTTTGATTACTAGCAACTACAATGAGCAGTTCTTC.

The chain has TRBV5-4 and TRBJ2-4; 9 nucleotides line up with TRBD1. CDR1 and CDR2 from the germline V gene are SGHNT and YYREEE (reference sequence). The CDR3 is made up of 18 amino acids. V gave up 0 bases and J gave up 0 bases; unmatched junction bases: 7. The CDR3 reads CASSLGTDRGLAKNIQYF. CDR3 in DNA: TGTGCCAGCAGCTTGGGGACGGACAGGGGACTAGCCAAAAACATTCAGTACTTC.

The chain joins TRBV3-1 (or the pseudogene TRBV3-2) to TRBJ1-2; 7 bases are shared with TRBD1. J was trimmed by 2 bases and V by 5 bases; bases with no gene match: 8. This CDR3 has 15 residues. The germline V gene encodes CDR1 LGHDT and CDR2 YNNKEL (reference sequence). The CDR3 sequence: CASSDSPTGNYGYTF. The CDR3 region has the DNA TGTGCCAGCAGCGACAGCCCGACAGGGAACTATGGCTACACCTTC.

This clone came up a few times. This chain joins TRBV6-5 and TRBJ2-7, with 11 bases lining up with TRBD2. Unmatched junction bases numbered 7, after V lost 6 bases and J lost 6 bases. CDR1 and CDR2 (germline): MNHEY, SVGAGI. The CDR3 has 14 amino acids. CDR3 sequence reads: CASRATSGASEQYF. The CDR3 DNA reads TGTGCCAGCAGGGCGACTAGCGGGGCTTCCGAGCAGTACTTC.

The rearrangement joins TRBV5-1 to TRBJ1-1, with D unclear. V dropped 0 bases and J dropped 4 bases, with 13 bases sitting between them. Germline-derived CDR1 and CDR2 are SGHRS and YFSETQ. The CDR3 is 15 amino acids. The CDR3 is CASSLAVTRSTEAFF. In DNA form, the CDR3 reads TGCGCCAGCAGCTTGGCCGTCACGAGGAGCACTGAAGCTTTCTTT.

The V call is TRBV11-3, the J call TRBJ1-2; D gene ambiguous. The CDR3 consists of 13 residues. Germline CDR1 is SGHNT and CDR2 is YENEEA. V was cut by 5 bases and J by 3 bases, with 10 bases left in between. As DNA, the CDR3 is TGTGCCAGCAGCCCCCGGTTGGACTATGGCTACACCTTC. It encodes CASSPRLDYGYTF.